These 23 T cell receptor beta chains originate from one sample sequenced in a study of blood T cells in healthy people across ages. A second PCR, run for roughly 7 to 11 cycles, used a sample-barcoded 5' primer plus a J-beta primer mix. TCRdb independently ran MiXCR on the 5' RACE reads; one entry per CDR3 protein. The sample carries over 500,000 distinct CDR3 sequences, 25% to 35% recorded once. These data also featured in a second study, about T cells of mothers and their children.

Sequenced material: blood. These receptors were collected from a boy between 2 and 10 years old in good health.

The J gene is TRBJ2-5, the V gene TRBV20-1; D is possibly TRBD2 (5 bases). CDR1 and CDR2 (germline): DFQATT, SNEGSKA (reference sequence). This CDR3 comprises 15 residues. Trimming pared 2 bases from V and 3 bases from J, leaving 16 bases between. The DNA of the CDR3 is TGCAGTGCTAGACCTAGCTACGGACTCAAAGAGACCCAGTACTTC. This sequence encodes CSARPSYGLKETQYF.

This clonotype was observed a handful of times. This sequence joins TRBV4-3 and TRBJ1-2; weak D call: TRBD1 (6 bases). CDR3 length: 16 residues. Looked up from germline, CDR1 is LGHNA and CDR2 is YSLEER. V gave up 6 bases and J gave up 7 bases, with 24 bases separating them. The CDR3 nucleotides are TGCGCCAGCAGGCAATCTTACAGGGAGTTTGGGGGTGGCTACACCTTC. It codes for CASRQSYREFGGGYTF.

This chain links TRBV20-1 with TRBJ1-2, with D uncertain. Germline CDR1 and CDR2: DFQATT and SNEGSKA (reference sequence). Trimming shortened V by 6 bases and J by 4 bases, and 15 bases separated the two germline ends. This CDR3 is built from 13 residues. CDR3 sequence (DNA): TGCAGTGCCAAAACGTACACACTCTATGGCTACACCTTC. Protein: CSAKTYTLYGYTF.

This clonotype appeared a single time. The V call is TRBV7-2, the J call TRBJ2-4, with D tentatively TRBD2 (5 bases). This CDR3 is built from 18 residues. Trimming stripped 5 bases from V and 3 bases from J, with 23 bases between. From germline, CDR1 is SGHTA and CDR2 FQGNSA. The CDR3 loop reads CASSPRGPERLIKNIQYF. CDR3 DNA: TGTGCCAGCAGCCCCCGCGGACCAGAGCGGCTAATCAAAAACATTCAGTACTTC.

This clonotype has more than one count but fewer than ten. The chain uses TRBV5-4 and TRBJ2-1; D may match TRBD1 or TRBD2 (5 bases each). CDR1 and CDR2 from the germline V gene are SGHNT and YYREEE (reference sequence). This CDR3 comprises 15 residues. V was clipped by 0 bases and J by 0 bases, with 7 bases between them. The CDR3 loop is CASSLDGTSYNEQFF. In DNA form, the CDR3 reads TGTGCCAGCAGCTTGGACGGGACCTCCTACAATGAGCAGTTCTTC.

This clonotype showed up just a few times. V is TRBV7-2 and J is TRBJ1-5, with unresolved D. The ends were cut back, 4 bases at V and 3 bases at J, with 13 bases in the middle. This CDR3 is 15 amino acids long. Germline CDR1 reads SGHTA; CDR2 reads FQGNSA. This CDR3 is CASSSDGKTNQPQHF. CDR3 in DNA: TGTGCCAGCAGCTCGGATGGGAAAACCAATCAGCCCCAGCATTTT.

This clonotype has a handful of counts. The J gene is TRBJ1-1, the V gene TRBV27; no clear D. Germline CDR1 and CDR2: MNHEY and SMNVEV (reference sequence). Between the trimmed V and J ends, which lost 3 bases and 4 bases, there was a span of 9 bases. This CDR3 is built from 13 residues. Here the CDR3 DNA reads TGTGCCAGCAGTTTGACTTGGGGCACTGAAGCTTTCTTT. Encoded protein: CASSLTWGTEAFF.

The CDR3 DNA is TGTGCCAGCAGCCTCAAGCGTGACACCGGGGAGCTGTTTTTT. Its translation: CASSLKRDTGELFF. This sequence joins TRBV5-6 and TRBJ2-2; D uncertain. The V end lost 4 bases, the J end lost 3 bases, and 10 bases lay between the germline ends. CDR1 is SGHDT and CDR2 is YYEEEE in the germline V gene. The CDR3 spans 14 residues.

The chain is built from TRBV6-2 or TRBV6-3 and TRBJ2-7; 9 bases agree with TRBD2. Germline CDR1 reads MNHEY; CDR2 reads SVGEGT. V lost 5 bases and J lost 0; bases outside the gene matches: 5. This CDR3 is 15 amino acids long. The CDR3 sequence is CASSPATSGSYEQYF. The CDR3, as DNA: TGTGCCAGCAGTCCCGCGACTAGCGGCTCCTACGAGCAGTACTTC.

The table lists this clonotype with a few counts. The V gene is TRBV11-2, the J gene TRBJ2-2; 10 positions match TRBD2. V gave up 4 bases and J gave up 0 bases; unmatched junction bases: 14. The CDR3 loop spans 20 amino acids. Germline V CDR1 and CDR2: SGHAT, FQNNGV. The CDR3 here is CASSSIRRRTSGSNTGELFF. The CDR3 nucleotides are TGTGCCAGCAGCTCCATTAGGCGGCGGACTAGCGGATCGAACACCGGGGAGCTGTTTTTT.

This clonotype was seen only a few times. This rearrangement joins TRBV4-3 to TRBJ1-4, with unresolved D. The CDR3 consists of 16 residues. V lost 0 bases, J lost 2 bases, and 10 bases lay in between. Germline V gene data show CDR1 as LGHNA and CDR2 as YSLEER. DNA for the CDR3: TGCGCCAGCAGCCAAGATTTAAGGATCACTAATGAAAAACTGTTTTTT. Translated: CASSQDLRITNEKLFF.

CDR3 in DNA: TGTGCCAGCACTCCGACAGCGACGTCCTATAATTCACCCCTCCACTTT. It is translated as CASTPTATSYNSPLHF. The chain joins TRBV6-1 to TRBJ1-6; D might be TRBD1 (5 bases). CDR1 is MNHNS and CDR2 is SASEGT in the germline V gene. V was shortened by 7 bases and J by 1 base, with 14 bases between the two germline ends. The CDR3 loop spans 16 amino acids.

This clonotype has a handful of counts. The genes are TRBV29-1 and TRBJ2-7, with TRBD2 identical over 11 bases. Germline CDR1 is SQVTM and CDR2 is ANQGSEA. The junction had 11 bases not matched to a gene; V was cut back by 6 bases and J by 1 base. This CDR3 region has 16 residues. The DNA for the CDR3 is TGCAGCGTCGTCGGGCCTAGCGGGAGGCCGTCCTACGAGCAGTACTTC. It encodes CSVVGPSGRPSYEQYF.

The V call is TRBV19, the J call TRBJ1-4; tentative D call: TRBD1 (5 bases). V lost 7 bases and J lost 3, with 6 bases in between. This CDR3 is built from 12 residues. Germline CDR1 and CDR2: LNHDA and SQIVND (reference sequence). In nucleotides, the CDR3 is TGTGCCAGTAAGGGACCTAATGAAAAACTGTTTTTT. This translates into CASKGPNEKLFF. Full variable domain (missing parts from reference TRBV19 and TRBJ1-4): DGGITQSPKYLFRKEGQNVTLSCEQNLNHDAMYWYRQDPGQGLRLIYYSQIVNDFQKGDIAEGYSVSREKKESFPLTVTSAQKNPTAFYLCASKGPNEKLFFGSGTQLSVL.

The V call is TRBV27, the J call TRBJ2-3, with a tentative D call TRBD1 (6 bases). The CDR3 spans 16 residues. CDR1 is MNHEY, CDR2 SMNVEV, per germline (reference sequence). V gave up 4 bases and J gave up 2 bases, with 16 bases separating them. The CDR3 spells CASSWVPGTPTDTQYF. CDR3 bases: TGTGCCAGCAGTTGGGTCCCCGGGACACCCACAGATACGCAGTATTTT.

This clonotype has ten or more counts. The CDR3 region has the DNA TGTGCCAGCAGCTTGCTATACGGGGAGCTGTTTTTT. Its translation is CASSLLYGELFF. The chain is built from TRBV7-6 and TRBJ2-2; D ambiguous. Trimming stripped 3 bases from V and 7 bases from J, with 6 bases between. CDR3 length: 12 amino acids. Germline CDR1 SGHVS, CDR2 FNYEAQ.

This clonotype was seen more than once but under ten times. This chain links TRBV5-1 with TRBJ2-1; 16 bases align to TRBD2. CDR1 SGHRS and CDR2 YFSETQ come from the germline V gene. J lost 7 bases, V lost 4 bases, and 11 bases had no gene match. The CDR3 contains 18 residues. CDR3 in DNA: TGCGCCAGCAGCCAACCGGGGACTAGCGGGGGGGATGCTAATGAGCAGTTCTTC. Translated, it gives CASSQPGTSGGDANEQFF. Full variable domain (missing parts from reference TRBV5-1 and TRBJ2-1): KAGVTQTPRYLIKTRGQQVTLSCSPISGHRSVSWYQQTPGQGLQFLFEYFSETQRNKGNFPGRFSGRQFSNSRSEMNVSTLELGDSALYLCASSQPGTSGGDANEQFFGPGTRLTVL.

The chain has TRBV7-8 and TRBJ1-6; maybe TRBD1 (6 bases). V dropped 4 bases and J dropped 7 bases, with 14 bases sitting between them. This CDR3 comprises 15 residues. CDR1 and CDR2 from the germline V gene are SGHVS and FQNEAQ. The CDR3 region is CASSSIRGFNSPLHF. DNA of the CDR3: TGTGCCAGCAGCTCCATCAGGGGCTTCAATTCACCCCTCCACTTT.

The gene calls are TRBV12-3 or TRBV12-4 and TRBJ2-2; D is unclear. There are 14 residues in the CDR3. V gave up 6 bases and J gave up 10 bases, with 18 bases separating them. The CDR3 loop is CASSSTVRPEELFF. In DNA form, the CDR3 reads TGTGCCAGCAGCTCCACTGTGAGACCCGAGGAGCTGTTTTTT.

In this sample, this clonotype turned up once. The CDR3 sequence is CASSRPGLTMNTEAFF. The CDR3 DNA is TGTGCCAGCAGCCGGCCGGGACTCACCATGAACACTGAAGCTTTCTTT. The chain carries TRBV7-8 and TRBJ1-1; D perhaps matches TRBD1 (5 bases). V was shortened by 5 bases and J by 0 bases, with 16 bases between the two germline ends. The CDR3 is 16 amino acids. Germline V gene lookup returns CDR1 SGHVS and CDR2 FQNEAQ.

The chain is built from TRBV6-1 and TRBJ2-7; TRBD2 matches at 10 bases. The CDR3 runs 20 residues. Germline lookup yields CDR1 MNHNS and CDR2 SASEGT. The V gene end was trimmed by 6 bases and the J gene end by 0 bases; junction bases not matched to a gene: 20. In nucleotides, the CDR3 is TGTGCCAGCAGCCTTCGAAGGGTCAGGACTAGCGGAGGGAGCTCCTACGAGCAGTACTTC. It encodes CASSLRRVRTSGGSSYEQYF.

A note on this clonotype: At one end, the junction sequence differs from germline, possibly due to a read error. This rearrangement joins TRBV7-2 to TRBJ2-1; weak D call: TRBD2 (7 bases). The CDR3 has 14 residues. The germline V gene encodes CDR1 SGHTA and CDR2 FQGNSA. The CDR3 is CASSPRGTTGVSYF. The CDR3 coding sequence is TGTGCCAGCAGCCCAAGGGGGACTACTGGGGTTTCGTACTTC.

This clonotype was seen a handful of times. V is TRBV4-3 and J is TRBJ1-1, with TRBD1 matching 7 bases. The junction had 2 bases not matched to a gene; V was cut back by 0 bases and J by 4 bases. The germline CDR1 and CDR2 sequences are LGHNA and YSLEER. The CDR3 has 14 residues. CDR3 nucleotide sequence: TGCGCCAGCAGCCAAGAGCCAGGGGGCACTGAAGCTTTCTTT. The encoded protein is CASSQEPGGTEAFF.